A selection of T cell receptor beta chains follows, all from one sample in a study of regulatory T cells in long-lasting Graves disease. Via MiXCR, TCRdb re-called the multiplex PCR reads, giving one row per CDR3 protein. The sample yields hundreds of thousands of distinct CDR3 sequences, roughly a fifth seen once. Here the sequenced sample was peripheral blood mononuclear cells (PBMCs), taken when the disease was refractory, from a patient treated with antithyroid drugs. The receptors were gathered from a female donor with Graves disease. The CDR3 runs from the conserved cysteine through the conserved F or W. A D gene is named only where the DNA matches it firmly. Size values are once, few and many counts, or a class for expanded clones, and some rows have none.

CDR3aa | CDR3nt | abundance | j_gene | v_gene | len | d_gene
CASSVVTVNTEAFF | TGTGCCAGCAGCGTCGTGACAGTGAACACTGAAGCTTTCTTT | - | TRBJ1-1 | TRBV9 | 14 | -
CAWSHWDYRREQYF | TGTGCCTGGAGTCATTGGGACTACCGGAGGGAGCAGTACTTC | many | TRBJ2-7 | TRBV30 | 14 | TRBD2
CASSVAPGGGETQYF | TGTGCCAGCAGCGTAGCCCCGGGAGGAGGGGAGACCCAGTACTTC | few | TRBJ2-5 | TRBV9 | 15 | TRBD2
CASSLVVRAEAFF | TGCGCCAGCAGCTTGGTGGTAAGGGCTGAAGCTTTCTTT | - | TRBJ1-1 | TRBV5-1 | 13 | -
CASENRGPEQFF | TGTGCCAGCGAGAACAGGGGTCCCGAGCAGTTCTTC | few | TRBJ2-1 | TRBV2 | 12 | TRBD1
CASSPALGGYTF | TGTGCCAGCAGTCCCGCTTTGGGGGGCTACACCTTC | many | TRBJ1-2 | TRBV6-1 | 12 | -
CASSGSPSGRSNEQYF | TGTGCCAGCAGTGGGAGTCCTAGCGGGAGGTCCAACGAGCAGTACTTC | many | TRBJ2-7 | TRBV28 | 16 | TRBD2
CASSVEILDTQYF | TGTGCCAGCAGCGTAGAGATTTTAGATACGCAGTATTTT | - | TRBJ2-3 | TRBV9 | 13 | -
CASSPKQGAGYNEQFF | TGTGCCAGCAGCCCGAAACAGGGGGCAGGTTACAATGAGCAGTTCTTC | - | TRBJ2-1 | TRBV7-2 | 16 | TRBD1
CASSPQGVNYGYTF | TGCGCCAGCAGCCCCCAGGGAGTCAACTATGGCTACACCTTC | few | TRBJ1-2 | TRBV5-1 | 14 | -
CASSQDGETQYF | TGTGCCAGCAGCCAAGATGGAGAGACCCAGTACTTC | many | TRBJ2-5 | TRBV3-1 | 12 | -
CASKESGLRETQYF | TGTGCCAGCAAAGAGTCGGGATTGCGGGAGACCCAGTACTTC | - | TRBJ2-5 | TRBV6-2/TRBV6-3 | 14 | -
CAITVTGLAGYEQYF | TGTGCCATCACCGTAACGGGACTAGCGGGCTACGAGCAGTACTTC | many | TRBJ2-7 | TRBV10-3 | 15 | TRBD2
CASSGGLAANTGELFF | TGCGCCAGCAGCGGCGGACTAGCGGCGAACACCGGGGAGCTGTTTTTT | - | TRBJ2-2 | TRBV5-1 | 16 | TRBD2
CASSLLGDWGYEQYF | TGTGCCAGCAGTTTATTGGGGGATTGGGGCTACGAGCAGTACTTC | - | TRBJ2-7 | TRBV28 | 15 | -
CASKASGRKRPGELFF | TGTGCCAGCAAAGCTAGCGGGAGGAAGAGGCCCGGGGAGCTGTTTTTT | - | TRBJ2-2 | TRBV7-2 | 16 | TRBD2
CASSPGLAESSYEQYF | TGTGCCAGCAGTCCGGGACTAGCGGAGAGCTCCTACGAGCAGTACTTC | many | TRBJ2-7 | TRBV28 | 16 | TRBD2
CASSILSGDQPQHF | TGTGCCAGTAGTATCCTCAGTGGAGATCAGCCCCAGCATTTT | - | TRBJ1-5 | TRBV19 | 14 | -
CASSFRTGGDQPQHF | TGTGCCAGCAGCTTTAGGACAGGGGGGGACCAGCCCCAGCATTTT | many | TRBJ1-5 | TRBV5-5 | 15 | TRBD1
CSAEGLYTGELFF | TGCAGCGCCGAGGGACTTTACACCGGGGAGCTGTTTTTT | - | TRBJ2-2 | TRBV29-1 | 13 | -
CSARQLAGGPYEQYF | TGCAGTGCTAGACAACTAGCGGGAGGGCCGTACGAGCAGTACTTC | - | TRBJ2-7 | TRBV20-1 | 15 | TRBD2
CASSLGGSLTGELFF | TGTGCCAGCAGTTTAGGGGGGAGCCTCACCGGGGAGCTGTTTTTT | many | TRBJ2-2 | TRBV12-3/TRBV12-4 | 15 | -
CASSLPTGPNEKLFF | TGTGCCAGCAGCCTCCCGACAGGACCTAATGAAAAACTGTTTTTT | many | TRBJ1-4 | TRBV28 | 15 | -
CATSRGLAGEHRGTDTQYF | TGTGCCACCAGCAGAGGACTAGCGGGAGAGCACCGGGGCACAGATACGCAGTATTTT | - | TRBJ2-3 | TRBV15 | 19 | TRBD2
CSASASGTYNEQFF | TGCAGTGCTAGCGCCAGCGGGACTTACAATGAGCAGTTCTTC | - | TRBJ2-1 | TRBV20-1 | 14 | TRBD2
CATGQQGGSYEQYF | TGTGCCACTGGACAACAGGGAGGCTCCTACGAGCAGTACTTC | many | TRBJ2-7 | TRBV6-1 | 14 | -
CASSQDTIPYEQYF | TGTGCCAGCAGCCAGGACACCATACCCTACGAGCAGTACTTC | - | TRBJ2-7 | TRBV7-9 | 14 | -
CASSFQGPNYGYTF | TGTGCCAGCAGTTTTCAGGGTCCTAACTATGGCTACACCTTC | many | TRBJ1-2 | TRBV28 | 14 | -
CASSVRDFTYEQYF | TGTGCCAGCAGTGTTAGGGACTTCACCTACGAGCAGTACTTC | many | TRBJ2-7 | TRBV2 | 14 | -
CASSHRGPQPQHF | TGTGCCAGCAGCCACAGGGGGCCTCAGCCCCAGCATTTT | - | TRBJ1-5 | TRBV6-1 | 13 | TRBD1
CASSQVSGRVYEQYF | TGCGCCAGCAGCCAAGTAAGCGGGAGGGTCTACGAGCAGTACTTC | - | TRBJ2-7 | TRBV4-1 | 15 | TRBD2
CAISEGVHQETQYF | TGTGCCATCAGTGAGGGAGTCCACCAAGAGACCCAGTACTTC | many | TRBJ2-5 | TRBV10-3 | 14 | -
CASSLASRRLRGGETQYF | TGTGCCAGCAGCCTTGCGTCCCGTCGGTTGCGGGGGGGGGAGACCCAGTACTTC | many | TRBJ2-5 | TRBV12-3/TRBV12-4 | 18 | TRBD2
CASSPGGWGRQETQYF | TGTGCCAGCAGCCCGGGGGGGTGGGGACGACAAGAGACCCAGTACTTC | few | TRBJ2-5 | TRBV5-4 | 16 | TRBD2
CASSLGTSLETQYF | TGTGCCAGCAGCTTGGGGACTAGCTTAGAGACCCAGTACTTC | many | TRBJ2-5 | TRBV5-6 | 14 | TRBD2
CASNSRGQGGNQPQHF | TGTGCCAGTAACTCTAGGGGGCAGGGTGGCAATCAGCCCCAGCATTTT | - | TRBJ1-5 | TRBV19 | 16 | TRBD1
CAWSKRDRAEKLFF | TGTGCCTGGAGTAAGAGGGACAGGGCTGAAAAACTGTTTTTT | few | TRBJ1-4 | TRBV30 | 14 | TRBD1
CASSEAREALF | TGTGCCAGCAGTGAAGCGAGGGAGGCTCTCTTT | - | TRBJ1-1 | TRBV6-1 | 11 | -
CASSLMGAGDETQYF | TGCGCCAGCAGCTTAATGGGAGCGGGAGATGAGACCCAGTACTTC | - | TRBJ2-5 | TRBV5-1 | 15 | TRBD2
CSARGALSSEAFF | TGCAGTGCTAGAGGGGCCTTGAGTTCTGAAGCTTTCTTT | - | TRBJ1-1 | TRBV20-1 | 13 | -
CASGSGLSPLEQYF | TGTGCCAGCGGCTCAGGCCTATCCCCCCTCGAGCAGTACTTC | - | TRBJ2-7 | TRBV6-2/TRBV6-3 | 14 | -
CAISESTNNSPLHF | TGTGCCATCAGTGAGTCGACGAATAATTCACCCCTCCACTTT | - | TRBJ1-6 | TRBV10-3 | 14 | -
CASSGTSGNEQFF | TGTGCCAGCAGTGGGACTAGCGGCAATGAGCAGTTCTTC | - | TRBJ2-1 | TRBV6-4 | 13 | TRBD2
CSARAGGSYNEQFF | TGCAGTGCTAGAGCAGGGGGCAGTTACAATGAGCAGTTCTTC | - | TRBJ2-1 | TRBV20-1 | 14 | TRBD1
CASSETGLPPETQYF | TGTGCCAGCAGCGAAACGGGACTCCCCCCGGAGACCCAGTACTTC | - | TRBJ2-5 | TRBV9 | 15 | -
CASSQDIKGTGASYEQYF | TGTGCCAGCAGCCAAGATATAAAGGGGACAGGGGCTTCCTACGAGCAGTACTTC | few | TRBJ2-7 | TRBV3-1 | 18 | TRBD1
CASSEEGTAYEQYF | TGTGCCAGCAGTGAAGAGGGGACAGCTTACGAGCAGTACTTC | many | TRBJ2-7 | TRBV2 | 14 | TRBD1
CASSIESGSTYEQYF | TGTGCCAGTAGTATAGAGAGCGGGAGCACCTACGAGCAGTACTTC | - | TRBJ2-7 | TRBV19 | 15 | TRBD2
CASSQEGGETQYF | TGCGCCAGCAGCCAGGAGGGGGGAGAGACCCAGTACTTC | - | TRBJ2-5 | TRBV4-1 | 13 | -
CASSSLGQVSSYEQYF | TGTGCCAGCAGTTCGTTGGGACAGGTGAGCTCCTACGAGCAGTACTTC | many | TRBJ2-7 | TRBV28 | 16 | TRBD1
CAISESESDTQYF | TGTGCCATCAGTGAGTCCGAATCAGATACGCAGTATTTT | few | TRBJ2-3 | TRBV10-3 | 13 | -
CASSTPDRVEKLFF | TGTGCCAGTAGTACTCCGGACAGGGTGGAAAAACTGTTTTTT | - | TRBJ1-4 | TRBV19 | 14 | TRBD1
CASSRGVEYEQYF | TGTGCCAGCAGTCGGGGCGTCGAATACGAGCAGTACTTC | few | TRBJ2-7 | TRBV27 | 13 | -
CSAPRTLLNTEAFF | TGCAGTGCTCCCAGGACATTACTGAACACTGAAGCTTTCTTT | many | TRBJ1-1 | TRBV20-1 | 14 | -
CASTVGRDRVNQPQHF | TGTGCCAGTACCGTCGGCCGGGACAGGGTCAATCAGCCCCAGCATTTT | few | TRBJ1-5 | TRBV19 | 16 | TRBD1
CASSFETGGSEQYF | TGTGCCAGCAGCTTTGAGACAGGGGGCTCCGAGCAGTACTTC | - | TRBJ2-7 | TRBV7-9 | 14 | TRBD1
CAANRLAGVADTQYF | TGTGCCGCTAACCGACTAGCGGGAGTCGCAGATACGCAGTATTTT | - | TRBJ2-3 | TRBV2 | 15 | TRBD2
CASSPPPAGERPQHF | TGTGCCAGCAGTCCTCCCCCGGCGGGGGAACGGCCCCAGCATTTT | many | TRBJ1-5 | TRBV28 | 15 | -
CASSAPAGTGNTIYF | TGTGCCAGCAGTGCCCCGGCAGGAACTGGAAACACCATATATTTT | - | TRBJ1-3 | TRBV6-1 | 15 | -
CSAGRGGRHTEAFF | TGCAGTGCCGGTCGGGGGGGCAGGCACACTGAAGCTTTCTTT | many | TRBJ1-1 | TRBV20-1 | 14 | -